One and the same sample provided the 17 T cell receptor beta chains below, sequenced in a study of cytomegalovirus exposure and HLA in healthy donors. The PCR had 60 Vbeta and 13 Jbeta primers. The method was immunoSEQ multiplex PCR; TCRdb's version includes in-frame clones alone and lacks a portion of them. The sample lists about 250,000 clones, 80% seen once, with about 0.3% in the top ten. Source material: PBMCs. All receptors come from a girl aged 2 to 9 in good health and CMV-seronegative.

This clone occurred once. CDR3 nucleotide sequence: TGTGCCAGCAGCGAACGGCCGGGCTACAATGAGCAGTTCTTC. Protein product: CASSERPGYNEQFF. The chain has TRBV28 and TRBJ2-1; D is ambiguous. This CDR3 is 14 amino acids long. Deletions cut 6 bases from V and 3 bases from J, with 12 bases between. Germline CDR1 MDHEN, CDR2 SYDVKM. The complete variable domain, with remaining parts taken from reference TRBV28 and TRBJ2-1, reads DVKVTQSSRYLVKRTGEKVFLECVQDMDHENMFWYRQDPGLGLRLIYFSYDVKMKEKGDIPEGYSVSREKKERFSLILESASTNQTSMYLCASSERPGYNEQFFGPGTRLTVL.

The rearrangement links TRBV9 to TRBJ1-4; maybe TRBD1 (5 bases). The CDR3 is 15 amino acids. V dropped 3 bases and J dropped 3 bases, with 12 bases sitting between them. Germline V gene sequence: CDR1 SGDLS, CDR2 YYNGEE. CDR3 residues: CASSARGSPNEKLFF. The CDR3, as DNA: TGTGCCAGCAGCGCTAGGGGATCTCCTAATGAAAAACTGTTTTTT.

This chain connects TRBV2 to TRBJ2-1, with 7 bases matching TRBD2. Per germline, CDR1 SNHLY and CDR2 FYNNEI. Trimming at V came to 10 bases and at J to 5 bases, leaving 14 bases not matched to a gene. This CDR3 spans 15 amino acids. CDR3 nucleotides: TGTGCCAAACGCCGCGGGAGTGGCGTGAACAATGAGCAGTTCTTC. Its translation is CAKRRGSGVNNEQFF.

The chain employs TRBV4-1 and TRBJ2-2; D not certain. The CDR3 runs 14 residues. Trimming stripped 2 bases from V and 1 base from J, with 5 bases between. In germline, CDR1 is MGHRA, CDR2 YSYEKL. Here the CDR3 reads CASSQRQNTGELFF. The CDR3 DNA reads TGCGCCAGCAGCCAACGACAGAACACCGGGGAGCTGTTTTTT.

The J gene is TRBJ2-5, the V gene TRBV13, with D maybe TRBD1 (5 bases). Trimming pared 6 bases from V and 3 bases from J, leaving 17 bases between. The CDR3 is made up of 15 amino acids. Germline lookup yields CDR1 PRHDT and CDR2 FYEKMQ (reference sequence). The DNA of the CDR3 is TGTGCCAGCAGTTACCAGGGTGCCGGTGAAGAGACCCAGTACTTC. Residues: CASSYQGAGEETQYF.

This chain joins TRBV11-3 and TRBJ2-2, with a tentative D call TRBD2 (6 bases). V was shortened by 0 bases and J by 2 bases, with 13 bases between the two germline ends. This CDR3 has 17 amino acids. In germline, CDR1 is SGHNT, CDR2 YENEEA. The CDR3 loop is CASSLDVLGLNTGELFF. The CDR3 nucleotides are TGTGCCAGCAGCTTAGATGTGCTGGGACTTAACACCGGGGAGCTGTTTTTT.

This chain uses TRBV9 with TRBJ2-5; 10 bases fit TRBD1. CDR3 length equals 16 residues. CDR1 is SGDLS, CDR2 YYNGEE, per germline. The ends lost 4 bases at V and 0 bases at J; junction bases unmatched: 6. The chain's CDR3 is CASSTGTGDYQETQYF. CDR3 bases: TGTGCCAGCAGCACGGGGACAGGGGACTACCAAGAGACCCAGTACTTC. Complete variable domain (other parts from reference TRBV9 and TRBJ2-5): DSGVTQTPKHLITATGQRVTLRCSPRSGDLSVYWYQQSLDQGLQFLIQYYNGEERAKGNILERFSAQQFPDLHSELNLSSLELGDSALYFCASSTGTGDYQETQYFGPGTRLLVL.

The rearrangement joins TRBV6-5 to TRBJ2-1; tentatively, D is TRBD2 (5 bases). V shed 4 bases and J shed 8 bases, with 12 bases lying between them. This CDR3 region has 13 residues. Germline V lookup: CDR1 MNHEY, CDR2 SVGAGI. CDR3 nucleotide sequence: TGTGCCAGCAGTTCCTCGCGGGTTTATGAGCAGTTCTTC. This gives the protein CASSSSRVYEQFF.

The rearrangement joins TRBV28 to TRBJ1-5, with D hard to call. Germline V gene lookup returns CDR1 MDHEN and CDR2 SYDVKM. Trimming removed 8 bases at V and 4 bases at J, with 9 bases between. This CDR3 has 12 residues. In nucleotides, the CDR3 is TGTGCCAGCTGCGGGCAGAATCAGCCCCAGCATTTT. It encodes CASCGQNQPQHF.

V and J are TRBV13 and TRBJ2-1; 14 bases are a match to TRBD2. The CDR3 length is 15 residues. Germline-derived CDR1 and CDR2 are PRHDT and FYEKMQ (reference sequence). The J segment lost 11 bases and the V segment lost 4 bases, leaving 7 bases of the junction unmatched. CDR3 coding DNA: TGTGCCAGCAGCTCCCGACTAGCGGGAGGGCCTCAGCAGTTCTTC. Translation: CASSSRLAGGPQQFF.

V and J are TRBV9 and TRBJ1-2; the match to TRBD1 covers 9 bases. Germline V CDR1 and CDR2: SGDLS, YYNGEE. This CDR3 is built from 15 residues. Trimming took 4 bases from V and 2 from J; bases not matched to a gene: 6. CDR3 region: CASSLQGATNYGYTF. In nucleotides, the CDR3 is TGTGCCAGCAGCCTACAGGGGGCGACGAACTATGGCTACACCTTC.

The rearrangement uses TRBV7-2 and TRBJ2-1; no clear D gene. CDR1 is SGHTA, CDR2 FQGNSA, per germline. The V end lost 2 bases, the J end lost 0 bases, and 8 bases lay between the germline ends. The CDR3 has 15 amino acids. CDR3 sequence (DNA): TGTGCCAGCAGCTTAATCCAGGACTCCTACAATGAGCAGTTCTTC. Protein product: CASSLIQDSYNEQFF.

The V gene is TRBV27, the J gene TRBJ2-3; 7 bases align to TRBD1. The V segment lost 5 bases and the J segment 1 base; nucleotides outside the gene matches: 6. The germline gives CDR1 MNHEY, CDR2 SMNVEV (reference sequence). The CDR3 is 15 amino acids. This CDR3 reads CASSLRGGRTDTQYF. CDR3 nucleotide sequence: TGTGCCAGCAGTCTAAGAGGGGGCCGCACAGATACGCAGTATTTT.

The chain is built from TRBV9 and TRBJ1-1; unclear D gene. The CDR3 consists of 13 residues. The V gene's germline CDR1 is SGDLS and CDR2 YYNGEE. The V gene lost 1 base and the J gene lost 7 bases, with 11 bases spanning the gap. In nucleotides, the CDR3 is TGTGCCAGCAGCGTACTCAGTCCTGGTGAAGCTTTCTTT. Protein sequence: CASSVLSPGEAFF.

For this clone: The junction and the germline gene differ at one end; a read error may be behind it. The V and J genes are TRBV7-2 and TRBJ1-6; TRBD1 agrees at 7 bases. Germline loops: CDR1 SGHTA, CDR2 FQGNSA. The CDR3 loop spans 15 amino acids. CDR3 loop: CASSFGRGFNSPLHF. The CDR3 bases are TGTGCCAGCAGCTTTGGCAGGGGGTTCAATTCCCCCCTCCACTTT.

This sequence joins TRBV19 and TRBJ2-1, with 13 nucleotides matching TRBD2. Germline-derived CDR1 and CDR2 are LNHDA and SQIVND (reference sequence). After removal of 7 bases from V and 10 bases from J, the junction contained 7 bases not matched to a gene. The CDR3 loop spans 14 amino acids. The CDR3 spells CASNPGTSGVEQFF. The CDR3 DNA reads TGTGCCAGTAACCCTGGGACTAGCGGGGTAGAGCAGTTCTTC.

The gene calls are TRBV7-9 and TRBJ1-1, with 8 bases lining up with TRBD1. The V gene's germline CDR1 is SEHNR and CDR2 FQNEAQ (reference sequence). The length of the CDR3 is 15 residues. Trimming took 3 bases from V and 4 from J; bases not matched to a gene: 7. The CDR3 coding sequence is TGTGCCAGCAGCTTGACCCAGGGGGCCGGCACTGAAGCTTTCTTT. Protein sequence: CASSLTQGAGTEAFF.